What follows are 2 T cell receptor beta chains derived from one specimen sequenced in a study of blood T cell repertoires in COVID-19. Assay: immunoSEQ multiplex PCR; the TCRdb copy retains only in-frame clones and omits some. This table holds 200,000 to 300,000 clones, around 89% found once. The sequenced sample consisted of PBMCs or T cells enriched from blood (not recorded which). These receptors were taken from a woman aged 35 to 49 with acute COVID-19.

In DNA form, the CDR3 reads TGTGCCAGCAGGCCCGGGTACACTGAAGCTTTCTTT. Translating gives CASRPGYTEAFF. The rearrangement joins TRBV12-3 or TRBV12-4 to TRBJ1-1; D gene uncertain. The CDR3 is 12 residues long. V lost 6 bases and J 3 bases, leaving 8 bases between the germline ends.

The CDR3: CSVGQGLSYEQYF. Written as DNA, the CDR3 is TGCAGCGTTGGACAGGGGCTTTCCTACGAGCAGTACTTC. The V gene is TRBV29-1, the J gene TRBJ2-7; 8 bases are shared with TRBD1. V trimming: 4 bases; J trimming: 1 base; junction bases outside the gene matches: 3. The CDR3 sequence is 13 residues long. Looked up from germline, CDR1 is SQVTM and CDR2 is ANQGSEA.